This T cell receptor beta chain appears in the sequencing data of a study of radiotherapy plus CTLA-4 blockade in lung cancer. About the research overall: Among enrolled patients, roughly 18% responded and 25% to 35% achieved disease control.

TCRdb's table, derived via immunoSEQ multiplex PCR, lists solely in-frame clones and lacks some. The top ten clones hold about 23% of a sample with some 80,000 clones, around 76% of them seen once. J lost 0 bases, V lost 6 bases, and 7 bases had no gene match. This CDR3 region has 15 residues. The germline V gene encodes CDR1 WSHSY and CDR2 SAAADI. The clonotype comes from a human donor with non-small cell lung cancer whose response to radiotherapy plus ipilimumab could not be evaluated. Some clones in this sample may be carry-over from other donors' samples. This specimen was peripheral blood, taken from a patient treated with radiotherapy plus ipilimumab. The chain is built from TRBV10-2 and TRBJ1-1, with TRBD1 matching over 7 bases. CDR3 protein: CASRADREMNTEAFF. The CDR3 nucleotides read TGCGCCAGCAGAGCTGACAGGGAGATGAACACTGAAGCTTTCTTT.